The entry below describes one T cell receptor (beta chain). No antigen is known for it. No quality values exist for individual bases; no much larger clone is one base distant. The data were obtained in a study of blood T cell repertoires in COVID-19 (dated by TCRdb to 2019 to 2021). With respect to the entire study: Samples covering the acute and convalescent phases of COVID-19 were provided by collaborators in the United States, Italy and Spain. The repertoires were released in a freely available public database intended as a resource for research on the immune response to SARS-CoV-2. Samples were obtained from the ongoing ImmuneRACE study (first 160 participants) and from about 1,300 subjects provided by 6 global collaborators. Deeply sampled blood TCRbeta repertoires from subjects exposed to, actively infected with, or recovered from COVID-19 were included in the dataset. Where available, HLA class I and class II types were taken from metadata supplied by the sample provider and were not determined by assay-based typing. Nearly every sample came with metadata listing a de-identified subject ID, COVID-19 status, age in years and sex. The material from the prospective study consisted of cDNA or gDNA derived from T cells, B-cell-depleted T cells, or PBMCs.

Collaborating institutions collected whole blood in K2EDTA tubes following their own protocols. Collaborator samples were shipped for TCRbeta analysis as frozen whole blood, isolated PBMCs, or DNA extracted from either sample type. The immunoSEQ Assay, a bias-controlled multiplex PCR, was used to amplify TCRbeta CDR3 regions from genomic DNA. Turning to the authors' computational methods: The number of nucleated cells in each sample was estimated from the amplification of reference gene primers within the assay. Sequence reads were collapsed and filtered to measure the absolute abundance of every unique TCRbeta CDR3 rearrangement. Productive Simpson clonality was computed per sample as the square root of Simpson's diversity index over productive rearrangements. This immuneACCESS table, as held by TCRdb, lists in-frame sequences with V and J called but not all clones. Of the missing ones, under half trace to an unresolved V gene in checked studies; the others have no known cause. D and trimming come from the DNA, and the V and J calls and clone size come from that table. A total of about 180,000 clones appear in this sample, around 85% of them only once. The top ten constitute around 21% of the sample.

Broader findings and caveats from the paper: The quantity of clinical and demographic metadata differed by source and by participant and was supplied without curation.

V and J are trimmed by 2 bases and 4 bases, and the gene matches miss 0 bases of the junction. Sequences MRHNA (CDR1) and SNTAGT (CDR2) are obtained from the germline V gene. Counted from cysteine to phenylalanine, this CDR3 has 13 amino acids. Here the CDR3 DNA is all that survives: 39 bases in frame from base 1. The receptor was isolated from a man aged 65 to 85 with active or convalescent COVID-19. This sequence uses TRBV6-4 and TRBJ2-3, and TRBD1 matches 7 of the central bases. Sequenced: peripheral blood. CDR3 protein: CASSDTGADTQYF. The DNA sequence is given as TGTGCCAGCAGTGACACAGGGGCAGATACGCAGTATTTT.